The 24 T cell receptor beta chains reported below all come from one sample, sequenced in a study of cytomegalovirus exposure and HLA in healthy donors listed by TCRdb under 2017. Receptor amplification or capture employed the immunoSEQ multiplex PCR assay. Entries here come from immuneACCESS through TCRdb and include only in-frame sequences with V and J called. Some clones fail to appear in such tables; in the studies checked, an unresolved V gene covers under half of the shortfall, and the cause of the remainder is unknown. This sample gives about 200,000 clones in total; approximately 80% of them show up just once. 13% of the sample comes from the top ten. Sequencing used PBMCs. Receptors originate from a woman in her twenties or thirties in good health and CMV-seropositive.

The V call is TRBV30, the J call TRBJ1-2; D gene uncertain. Germline V CDR1 and CDR2: GTSNPN, SVGIG (reference sequence). The V gene lost 0 bases and the J gene lost 4 bases, with 6 bases spanning the gap. The CDR3 is 12 residues long. CDR3 bases: TGTGCCTGGAGTGTATCCGGCTATGGCTACACCTTC. Translating it yields CAWSVSGYGYTF.

The gene calls are TRBV11-2 and TRBJ2-3; the D gene is possibly TRBD1 (5 bases). Germline CDR1 is SGHAT and CDR2 is FQNNGV. Trimming pared 5 bases from V and 1 base from J, leaving 10 bases between. The CDR3 runs to 14 residues. The CDR3 DNA is TGTGCCAGCAGCCCCCTAGGGGGCACAGATACGCAGTATTTT. Translating it yields CASSPLGGTDTQYF. The whole variable domain, filled in from reference TRBV11-2 and TRBJ2-3, reads EAGVAQSPRYKIIEKRQSVAFWCNPISGHATLYWYQQILGQGPKLLIQFQNNGVVDDSQLPKDRFSAERLKGVDSTLKIQPAKLEDSAVYLCASSPLGGTDTQYFGPGTRLTVL.

The J gene is TRBJ1-2, the V gene TRBV5-4; a possible D gene is TRBD1 (6 bases). The CDR3 loop spans 13 amino acids. With 0 bases removed from V and 8 bases from J, the gap between germline ends came to 11 bases. Germline CDR1 SGHNT, CDR2 YYREEE (reference sequence). The CDR3 here is CASSLARQEGYTF. CDR3 sequence (DNA): TGTGCCAGCAGCTTGGCTCGACAGGAGGGCTACACCTTC.

The J gene is TRBJ1-1, the V gene TRBV5-4; D uncertain. Germline loops: CDR1 SGHNT, CDR2 YYREEE (reference sequence). This CDR3 contains 16 residues. The ends were cut back, 0 bases at V and 2 bases at J, with 14 bases in the middle. CDR3 DNA: TGTGCCAGCAGCTTGGGACATACCGGTCTAAACACTGAAGCTTTCTTT. It specifies CASSLGHTGLNTEAFF.

The V gene is TRBV5-1, the J gene TRBJ2-5, with TRBD1 as a possible D gene (5 bases). Trimming took 1 base from V and 4 from J, leaving 8 bases between them. The CDR3 sequence is 13 residues long. Germline V gene lookup returns CDR1 SGHRS and CDR2 YFSETQ. The CDR3 sequence: CASSLSGPETQYF. In DNA form, the CDR3 reads TGCGCCAGCAGCTTGTCAGGGCCAGAGACCCAGTACTTC.

The count of this clone is one. This chain connects TRBV2 to TRBJ1-5, with D perhaps TRBD1 (5 bases). The CDR3 consists of 13 residues. Trimming took 6 bases from V and 13 from J, leaving 19 bases between them. Germline loops: CDR1 SNHLY, CDR2 FYNNEI. This CDR3 is CASSYTPGLGQHF. The CDR3 bases are TGTGCCAGCAGCTATACTCCAGGGTTAGGGCAGCATTTT.

The chain carries TRBV5-1 and TRBJ2-7; TRBD1 matches at 9 bases. The ends lost 3 bases at V and 11 bases at J; junction bases unmatched: 12. The CDR3 contains 14 residues. Germline CDR1 and CDR2: SGHRS and YFSETQ. CDR3: CASSSPGQGYVKYF. CDR3 coding DNA: TGCGCCAGCAGCTCCCCGGGACAGGGATACGTCAAGTACTTC.

The chain joins TRBV28 to TRBJ2-1; the D is unclear. The CDR3 is 15 amino acids. V was clipped by 3 bases and J by 4 bases, with 13 bases between them. CDR1 is MDHEN and CDR2 is SYDVKM in the germline V gene. The DNA of the CDR3 is TGTGCCAGCAGTTTTGTGGCGGAGATATACAATGAGCAGTTCTTC. This sequence encodes CASSFVAEIYNEQFF.

The chain recombines TRBV5-4 with TRBJ2-7; 10 nucleotides agree with TRBD2. Trimming cost V 4 bases and J 4 bases; bases outside gene matches: 5. Germline CDR1 and CDR2: SGHNT and YYREEE (reference sequence). The CDR3 has 14 residues. The CDR3 nucleotides are TGTGCCAGCAGCCTCTCTAGCGGGAGTTACGAGCAGTACTTC. Translating gives CASSLSSGSYEQYF.

The V gene is TRBV4-1, the J gene TRBJ2-7; 13 bases match TRBD2. Trimming removed 0 bases from V and 5 bases from J; junction bases left unmatched: 10. The CDR3 extends over 18 amino acids. The V gene's germline CDR1 is MGHRA and CDR2 YSYEKL. The CDR3 bases are TGCGCCAGCAGCCAAGATTCGCCGTGGACTAGCGGGAGCCACGAGCAGTACTTC. Translation gives CASSQDSPWTSGSHEQYF.

This clone was recorded at least ten times. J is TRBJ2-5 and V is TRBV7-9; no definite D call. Germline V gene lookup returns CDR1 SEHNR and CDR2 FQNEAQ (reference sequence). This CDR3 region has 15 residues. V lost 5 bases and J 5 bases, leaving 18 bases between the germline ends. The CDR3, as DNA: TGTGCCAGCAGCCCACCCTCTGCAGGAACCGAGACCCAGTACTTC. It specifies CASSPPSAGTETQYF.

The chain uses TRBV30 and TRBJ1-5; D unresolved. This CDR3 region has 14 residues. Germline V gene data show CDR1 as GTSNPN and CDR2 as SVGIG (reference sequence). V gave up 4 bases and J gave up 7 bases, with 17 bases separating them. CDR3 residues: CAWMEPGVGQPQHF. The CDR3 DNA sequence: TGTGCCTGGATGGAGCCCGGGGTCGGCCAGCCCCAGCATTTT.

The gene calls are TRBV9 and TRBJ1-5; unclear D gene. The CDR3 loop spans 15 amino acids. V lost 0 bases, J lost 4 bases, and 11 bases lay in between. Germline-derived CDR1 and CDR2 are SGDLS and YYNGEE. The CDR3 region is CASSVEPGRNQPQHF. The CDR3 DNA sequence: TGTGCCAGCAGCGTAGAACCCGGGAGGAATCAGCCCCAGCATTTT.

The chain joins TRBV30 to TRBJ2-1, with D possibly being TRBD1 (5 bases). Trimming left V 2 bases short and J 4 bases short, with 9 bases between. The CDR3 contains 13 residues. Germline V lookup: CDR1 GTSNPN, CDR2 SVGIG (reference sequence). CDR3 bases: TGTGCCTGGAGTAGGGGAACGTACAATGAGCAGTTCTTC. Amino acid sequence: CAWSRGTYNEQFF.

This chain connects TRBV19 to TRBJ2-5; 10 bases match TRBD1. The CDR3 runs 15 residues. V shed 1 base, J shed 5 bases, and the junction held 4 bases outside the gene matches. The V gene's germline CDR1 is LNHDA and CDR2 SQIVND (reference sequence). This CDR3 is CASSIGTGGGETQYF. The CDR3, as DNA: TGTGCCAGTAGTATAGGGACAGGGGGAGGGGAGACCCAGTACTTC.

This chain connects TRBV6-6 to TRBJ1-1; D gene unclear. Trimming left V 10 bases short and J 1 base short, with 16 bases between. The CDR3 runs to 14 residues. CDR1 and CDR2 from the germline V gene are MNHNY and SVGAGI (reference sequence). This CDR3 reads CATLITPGNTEAFF. CDR3 bases: TGTGCCACCTTAATCACTCCTGGGAACACTGAAGCTTTCTTT.

The chain employs TRBV11-3 and TRBJ2-1, with 11 bases lining up with TRBD2. The CDR3 contains 15 residues. Germline V gene data show CDR1 as SGHNT and CDR2 as YENEEA. J gave up 8 bases and V 5 bases, and 8 bases lay outside the gene matches. The CDR3 nucleotides are TGTGCCAGCAGCCCTAGCGGGAGGTCGTTTGATGAGCAGTTCTTC. Amino acid sequence: CASSPSGRSFDEQFF.

This chain links TRBV25-1 with TRBJ1-2; tentatively, D is TRBD1 (6 bases). Germline loops: CDR1 MGHDK, CDR2 SYGVNS. This CDR3 region has 14 residues. V was clipped by 3 bases and J by 8 bases, with 16 bases between them. The DNA for the CDR3 is TGTGCCAGCAGTGATAACAGGGTTCTAGGCGGCTACACCTTC. Protein: CASSDNRVLGGYTF.

The chain links TRBV9 to TRBJ1-2; D call uncertain. The CDR3 runs 14 residues. CDR1 is SGDLS, CDR2 YYNGEE, per germline. V was trimmed by 0 bases and J by 2 bases, leaving 8 bases between them. The DNA of the CDR3 is TGTGCCAGCAGCGTAGCTTTGTCGAACTATGGCTACACCTTC. Protein product: CASSVALSNYGYTF. Filled out from reference TRBV9 and TRBJ1-2, the complete variable domain reads DSGVTQTPKHLITATGQRVTLRCSPRSGDLSVYWYQQSLDQGLQFLIQYYNGEERAKGNILERFSAQQFPDLHSELNLSSLELGDSALYFCASSVALSNYGYTFGSGTRLTVV.

The J gene is TRBJ1-2, the V gene TRBV5-1; D perhaps matches TRBD1 (5 bases). CDR1 and CDR2 (germline): SGHRS, YFSETQ. Trimming took 0 bases from V and 2 from J, leaving 11 bases between them. The CDR3 is 15 amino acids. CDR3 DNA sequence: TGCGCCAGCAGCTTGGCCGGGGGAGAGAACTATGGCTACACCTTC. This gives the protein CASSLAGGENYGYTF.

The V call is TRBV29-1, the J call TRBJ1-1; a weak D match, TRBD1 (6 bases). Germline loops: CDR1 SQVTM, CDR2 ANQGSEA. The CDR3 has 14 amino acids. Trimming stripped 7 bases from V and 1 base from J, with 16 bases between. CDR3 sequence (DNA): TGCAGCGCACTGTCCGACAGGAGGAACACTGAAGCTTTCTTT. The encoded protein is CSALSDRRNTEAFF.

The chain couples TRBV7-8 to TRBJ2-3; D unclear. The CDR3 is 13 residues long. Trimming shortened V by 0 bases and J by 10 bases, and 11 bases separated the two germline ends. CDR1 is SGHVS, CDR2 FQNEAQ, per germline. CDR3 nucleotide sequence: TGTGCCAGCAGCTTAGCGGTCACTGGGCCGCAGTATTTT. Protein sequence: CASSLAVTGPQYF.

The chain joins TRBV14 to TRBJ2-7; 8 bases are a match to TRBD2. This CDR3 region has 15 residues. Germline CDR1 and CDR2: SGHDN and FVKESK. Trimming at V came to 0 bases and at J to 5 bases, leaving 6 bases not matched to a gene. CDR3: CASSQEPAGVDEQYF. CDR3 DNA sequence: TGTGCCAGCAGCCAAGAGCCAGCGGGAGTTGACGAGCAGTACTTC.

The chain has TRBV28 and TRBJ2-3; 12 nucleotides match TRBD2. The CDR3 is made up of 17 amino acids. From germline, CDR1 is MDHEN and CDR2 SYDVKM. V was pared by 3 bases and J by 4 bases, with 8 bases of the junction left unmatched. The CDR3 loop is CASSFETSGSSADTQYF. The CDR3 bases are TGTGCCAGCAGTTTCGAGACTAGCGGGAGTAGCGCAGATACGCAGTATTTT.